This T cell receptor beta chain was recovered during a study of shared clonotypes between healthy human individuals. This clone appeared a single time. Generated by immunoSEQ multiplex PCR, the TCRdb table keeps only in-frame clones and is missing some. The table includes about 380,000 clones, 95% to 97% detected once. The sequence came from a man younger than 40 in good health. Sequenced: memory CD8+ T cells sorted from blood. Noted subset: CD45RO+ cells pooled with CCR7-negative TemRA cells.

CDR3 sequence (DNA): TGTGCCAGCAGTTTATCTGGCATTGAGCAGTTCTTC. It is translated as CASSLSGIEQFF. The gene calls are TRBV27 and TRBJ2-1; no clear D. V gave up 0 bases and J gave up 9 bases, with 6 bases separating them. The germline gives CDR1 MNHEY, CDR2 SMNVEV (reference sequence). CDR3 length: 12 amino acids.